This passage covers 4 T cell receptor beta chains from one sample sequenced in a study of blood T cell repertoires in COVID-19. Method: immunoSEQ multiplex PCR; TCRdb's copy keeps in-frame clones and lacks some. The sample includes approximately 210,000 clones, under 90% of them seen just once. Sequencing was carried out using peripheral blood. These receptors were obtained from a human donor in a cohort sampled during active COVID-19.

The CDR3 is CASSSRGYDRADTQYF. The CDR3 bases are TGCGCCAGCAGCTCGCGAGGGTACGACAGGGCAGATACGCAGTATTTT. The chain has TRBV5-1 and TRBJ2-3; 7 bases align to TRBD1. The length of the CDR3 is 16 residues. Germline V CDR1 and CDR2: SGHRS, YFSETQ. Trimming took 3 bases from V and 4 from J; bases not matched to a gene: 11.

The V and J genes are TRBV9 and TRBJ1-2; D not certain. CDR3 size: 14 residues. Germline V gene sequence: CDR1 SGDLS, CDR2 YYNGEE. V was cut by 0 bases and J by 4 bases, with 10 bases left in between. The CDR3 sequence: CASSVGLDLYGYTF. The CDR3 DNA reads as TGTGCCAGCAGCGTAGGACTCGACCTCTATGGCTACACCTTC.

The CDR3 spells CASSLGPVGGSYTF. CDR3 nucleotide sequence: TGCGCCAGCAGCTTGGGGCCTGTAGGGGGCAGCTACACCTTC. V gene TRBV5-1 combines with J gene TRBJ1-2; the match to TRBD1 covers 7 bases. Germline V CDR1 and CDR2: SGHRS, YFSETQ. J gave up 9 bases and V 0 bases, and 8 bases lay outside the gene matches. The CDR3 length is 14 residues.

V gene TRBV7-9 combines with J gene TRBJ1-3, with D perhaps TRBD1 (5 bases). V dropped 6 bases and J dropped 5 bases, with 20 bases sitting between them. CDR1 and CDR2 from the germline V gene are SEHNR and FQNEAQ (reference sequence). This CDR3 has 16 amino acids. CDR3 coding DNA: TGTGCCAGCAGTGATACCACAAGGGGTCTAAGAAACACCATATATTTT. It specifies CASSDTTRGLRNTIYF.